The source of this T cell receptor (beta chain) is a study of human T cells and chemical hapten exposure. Study details: Patients got weekly scalp diphenylcyclopropenone doses over the roughly 22-week study. Study-wide findings and caveats: As the donors had alopecia, their immune response may differ from healthy people's. Compared to controls, expanded TCRs made significantly more large clusters of similar CDR3s.

Stated time point: pre-sensitization, week 0. Treatment: therapeutic diphenylcyclopropenone sensitization with weekly scalp DPC. On this clonotype: Its cognate antigen is unknown.

In the authors' workflow: Counting gave a median of around 96,000 TCRs per sample, with values ranging from roughly 20,000 to 750,000. A single record per CDR3 protein comes from TCRdb applying MiXCR to the RACE reads. V and J calls and clone size were set by TCRdb, not the authors. The sample has over 30,000 distinct CDR3 sequences, approximately 7.6% seen once. The CDR3 runs 18 residues. Germline-derived CDR1 and CDR2 are MNHEY and SVGEGT. With V trimmed by 0 bases and J by 4 bases, 7 bases remained unmatched. Material: whole blood, obtained in connection with sensitization to the hapten diphenylcyclopropenone (DPC). The chain is built from TRBV6-2 or TRBV6-3 and TRBJ2-5; 14 bases line up with TRBD2. The clonotype originates from a woman in her 50s with alopecia areata. Some clones in this sample may be carry-over from other donors' samples. In DNA form, the CDR3 reads TGTGCCAGCAGTTACTCGGGACTAGCGGGAGAAGGTCGAGAGACCCAGTACTTC. Translation gives CASSYSGLAGEGRETQYF.